Listed here are 4 T cell receptor beta chains from one sample, sequenced in a study of identical twins. TCRdb re-analysed the 5' RACE reads in MiXCR, keeping a single row per CDR3 protein. The repertoire holds around 1.7 million distinct CDR3 sequences, with roughly a third as singletons. The material sequenced was cord blood. The source of these receptors is a newborn girl in good health.

Regarding this clonotype: Since a much larger clone is just one base distant, this may be a read error. The J gene is TRBJ1-1, the V gene TRBV27; 8 bases are a match to TRBD1. In germline, CDR1 is MNHEY, CDR2 SMNVEV (reference sequence). CDR3 length: 12 residues. DNA of the CDR3: TGTGCCAGCAGTGCAGGGGGCACTGAAGCTTCCTTT. Encoded protein: CASSAGGTEASF.

This clonotype was counted only a few times. DNA for the CDR3: TGTGCCAGCAGTTACCCTGGGACACCGAACACTGAAGCTTTCTTT. It translates to CASSYPGTPNTEAFF. This chain joins TRBV6-8 and TRBJ1-1; a weak D match, TRBD1 (6 bases). V gave up 2 bases and J gave up 1 base, with 11 bases separating them. The germline gives CDR1 MNHGY, CDR2 SAAAGT. The CDR3 is made up of 15 amino acids.

The chain has TRBV12-3 or TRBV12-4 and TRBJ1-2, with D possibly TRBD1 on 6 matching bases. The CDR3 loop spans 14 amino acids. V lost 6 bases, J lost 4 bases, and 15 bases lay in between. In DNA, the CDR3 is TGTGCCAGCAGCTCCAGGGGACCAATCTATGGCTACACCTTC. Translated, it gives CASSSRGPIYGYTF.

V gene TRBV20-1 combines with J gene TRBJ1-4; no reliable D call. Germline V lookup: CDR1 DFQATT, CDR2 SNEGSKA (reference sequence). Trimming stripped 3 bases from V and 5 bases from J, with 13 bases between. This CDR3 contains 14 residues. The CDR3 coding sequence is TGCAGTGCTAGCCCCCTCAGATCCAATGAAAAACTGTTTTTT. Translation gives CSASPLRSNEKLFF.